The rows below give T cell receptor beta chains drawn from one sample of a study of human T cells and chemical hapten exposure. TCRdb ran MiXCR on the RACE reads and lists one entry per CDR3 protein. The sample has about 380,000 distinct CDR3 sequences, about 4.4% seen once; the top ten hold over 2%. Sequenced here: whole blood, sampled in connection with sensitization to the hapten diphenylcyclopropenone (DPC). These receptors were taken from a woman aged 50 to 60 with alopecia areata. Some clones in this sample may be carry-over from other donors' samples. Each CDR3 is given with its conserved first and last residue. Fields, in order: clone size, CDR3 length, D gene, J gene, V gene, CDR3 DNA, CDR3 protein. D genes are given only for firm matches. Expanded clones get a size class; other rows say once, few or many, or leave the size out.

many | 15 | NA | TRBJ1-6 | TRBV28 | TGTGCCAGCAGATCCCCCAGTGGTGGGAATTCACCCCTCCACTTT | CASRSPSGGNSPLHF
few | 14 | NA | TRBJ1-1 | TRBV9 | TGTGCCAGCAGCGTAGACGACAGGAACACTGAAGCTTTCTTT | CASSVDDRNTEAFF
many | 15 | NA | TRBJ2-5 | TRBV11-2 | TGTGCCAGCAGCTTAGCGAGAGGAGGTCAAGAGACCCAGTACTTC | CASSLARGGQETQYF
many | 18 | TRBD2 | TRBJ2-3 | TRBV27 | TGTGCCAGCAGTTTTTTAACTAGCGGGGAGTTTATTACAGATACGCAGTATTTT | CASSFLTSGEFITDTQYF
NA | 13 | NA | TRBJ1-1 | TRBV12-3/TRBV12-4 | TGTGCCAGCAGTTTAGCGGCGGACACTGAAGCTTTCTTT | CASSLAADTEAFF
many | 11 | NA | TRBJ2-7 | TRBV30 | TGTGCCTGGAGTGTGAAGTACGAGCAGTACTTC | CAWSVKYEQYF
many | 13 | NA | TRBJ2-7 | TRBV5-1 | TGCGCCAGCGGGCCGGGCCCCCTGGGGGAGCAGTACTTC | CASGPGPLGEQYF
many | 12 | NA | TRBJ2-1 | TRBV6-5 | TGTGCCAGCAGCGGTTCCCGCGGGGAGCAGTTCTTC | CASSGSRGEQFF
many | 13 | NA | TRBJ1-6 | TRBV27 | TGTGCCAGCAGTTTATCGAGGGATTCACCCCTCCACTTT | CASSLSRDSPLHF
many | 14 | NA | TRBJ1-4 | TRBV6-1 | TGTGCCAGCAGTCCCCGGCAGGGAGGAGAAAAACTGTTTTTT | CASSPRQGGEKLFF
NA | 15 | TRBD1 | TRBJ2-7 | TRBV9 | TGTGCCAGCAGCGGCGGACAGGGGCTTACCTACGAGCAGTACTTC | CASSGGQGLTYEQYF
many | 16 | TRBD1 | TRBJ2-5 | TRBV6-1 | TGTGCCAGCAGAGAGGGACAGCCGTCGTTTCAAGAGACCCAGTACTTC | CASREGQPSFQETQYF
many | 15 | TRBD2 | TRBJ2-3 | TRBV11-1 | TGTGCCAGCAGCTTGGCGGGGGGCCCCTCCGATACGCAGTATTTT | CASSLAGGPSDTQYF
few | 16 | TRBD2 | TRBJ2-1 | TRBV9 | TGTGCCAGCAGCCCCCATGAGGGGAGGGCTCGCAATGAGCAGTTCTTC | CASSPHEGRARNEQFF
few | 15 | NA | TRBJ2-3 | TRBV12-3/TRBV12-4 | TGTGCCAGCAGTTTGTACCGGGAAAGAAAAGATACGCAGTATTTT | CASSLYRERKDTQYF
many | 15 | TRBD2 | TRBJ2-1 | TRBV7-6 | TGTGCCAGCAGTCTAAATAGCGGGAGGGTGAATGAGCAGTTCTTC | CASSLNSGRVNEQFF
few | 15 | NA | TRBJ1-5 | TRBV7-2 | TGTGCCAGCAGCTCGGAAGCTGGGGACATCCCGTCCCAGCATTTT | CASSSEAGDIPSQHF
many | 15 | TRBD2 | TRBJ2-1 | TRBV3-1 | TGTGCCAGCAGCCAAGAAGCGGGGGGGCAGAATGAGCAGTTCTTC | CASSQEAGGQNEQFF
NA | 15 | NA | TRBJ2-7 | TRBV10-3 | TGTGCCATCAGTGACGGTCGGAGACCCTCCTACGAGCAGTACTTC | CAISDGRRPSYEQYF
few | 15 | NA | TRBJ2-5 | TRBV14 | TGTGCCAGCAGCCAAGGAAGGGGGGCCCAAGAGACCCAGTACTTC | CASSQGRGAQETQYF
NA | 14 | TRBD1 | TRBJ1-5 | TRBV27 | TGTGCCAGCTCCGGGGGGACAGGGATTCAGCCCCAGCATTTT | CASSGGTGIQPQHF
few | 12 | NA | TRBJ1-1 | TRBV7-9 | TGTGCCAGCACAGGGAGGGACACTGAAGCTTTCTTT | CASTGRDTEAFF
few | 16 | NA | TRBJ2-6 | TRBV6-2/TRBV6-3 | TGTGCCAGCAGTTACCCACAGCCCCCTGGGGCCAACGTCCTGACTTTC | CASSYPQPPGANVLTF
few | 15 | NA | TRBJ1-4 | TRBV27 | TGTGCCAGCAGGACAGAACCAGCAACTAATGAAAAACTGTTTTTT | CASRTEPATNEKLFF
NA | 16 | TRBD2 | TRBJ2-7 | TRBV4-2 | TGTGCCAGCAGCCAAGGGACTAGCGGGAGTTGGATCGAGCAGTACTTC | CASSQGTSGSWIEQYF
few | 16 | NA | TRBJ2-3 | TRBV19 | TGTGCCAGTAGTATGTCAGGGGTTATTAGCACAGATACGCAGTATTTT | CASSMSGVISTDTQYF
few | 17 | TRBD2 | TRBJ2-1 | TRBV6-5 | TGTGCCAGCAGTTCCTGGACTAGCGGGGGGGCCCTGGATGAGCAGTTCTTC | CASSSWTSGGALDEQFF
many | 14 | NA | TRBJ1-1 | TRBV12-3/TRBV12-4 | TGTGCCAGCAGTTTCGGCGGGTCCCTCACTGAAGCTTTCTTT | CASSFGGSLTEAFF
many | 16 | TRBD2 | TRBJ2-1 | TRBV12-3/TRBV12-4 | TGTGCCAGCAGCCCTAGGGGCGGGGGGACCTACAATGAGCAGTTCTTC | CASSPRGGGTYNEQFF
few | 14 | NA | TRBJ2-5 | TRBV5-6 | TGTGCCAGCAGCTTGATCTCAACCCTAGGGACCCAGTACTTC | CASSLISTLGTQYF
few | 16 | TRBD2 | TRBJ2-3 | TRBV3-1 | TGTGCCAGCAGCCAAGATGCACTAGCGAGCACAGATACGCAGTATTTT | CASSQDALASTDTQYF
NA | 15 | NA | TRBJ1-5 | TRBV28 | TGTGCCAGCAGTTTATCAGAAAACCTCAATCAGCCCCAGCATTTT | CASSLSENLNQPQHF
NA | 14 | NA | TRBJ2-7 | TRBV27 | TGTGCCAGCAGTTTATTCCCGGATTCATACGAGCAGTACTTC | CASSLFPDSYEQYF
many | 16 | NA | TRBJ1-1 | TRBV6-5 | TGTGCCAGCAGTTACTCGTTGCTAGGGTCGAACACTGAAGCTTTCTTT | CASSYSLLGSNTEAFF
few | 14 | TRBD1 | TRBJ1-1 | TRBV6-1 | TGTGCCAGCAACCGACAGGGGGGAGGTACTGAAGCTTTCTTT | CASNRQGGGTEAFF
many | 11 | NA | TRBJ1-1 | TRBV7-2 | TGTGCCAGCCTTCTGAACACTGAAGCTTTCTTT | CASLLNTEAFF
many | 15 | NA | TRBJ2-3 | TRBV20-1 | TGCAGTGCTAGAGGGCCCCGCCGAATCACAGATACGCAGTATTTT | CSARGPRRITDTQYF
many | 15 | NA | TRBJ1-5 | TRBV19 | TGTGCCAGTAGTCCCCAGGAGGCTTTCAATCAGCCCCAGCATTTT | CASSPQEAFNQPQHF
many | 17 | NA | TRBJ2-3 | TRBV5-1 | TGCGCCAGCAGCTTGGAAGGTCCCTACCAAGGCACAGATACGCAGTATTTT | CASSLEGPYQGTDTQYF
NA | 14 | NA | TRBJ1-2 | TRBV7-8 | TGTGCCAGCAGCTTAGCTACAGTATCCTATGGCTACACCTTC | CASSLATVSYGYTF
many | 15 | TRBD2 | TRBJ2-7 | TRBV5-1 | TGCGCCAGCAGCTTGATAGCGGGGGGCTCCTACGAGCAGTACTTC | CASSLIAGGSYEQYF
NA | 14 | NA | TRBJ2-5 | TRBV7-2 | TGTGCCAGCGGCTTAACCCACGGAGGGGAGACCCAGTACTTC | CASGLTHGGETQYF
many | 15 | NA | TRBJ1-1 | TRBV28 | TGTGCCAGCAGTTTACTAGACAGAGTCAACACTGAAGCTTTCTTT | CASSLLDRVNTEAFF
many | 16 | TRBD1 | TRBJ1-2 | TRBV4-3 | TGCGCCAGCAGCCAAGAGATCGCGGACAGGGGGTCTGGCTACACCTTC | CASSQEIADRGSGYTF
few | 15 | TRBD2 | TRBJ2-3 | TRBV20-1 | TGCAGTGCTAGACCGACTAGCGGGAAGACAGATACGCAGTATTTT | CSARPTSGKTDTQYF
NA | 15 | TRBD2 | TRBJ2-1 | TRBV3-1 | TGTGCCAGCAGCCCACGACTAGCGGGCTACAATGAGCAGTTCTTC | CASSPRLAGYNEQFF
many | 15 | NA | TRBJ1-3 | TRBV12-3/TRBV12-4 | TGTGCCAGCAGTTTAGGGCAGATCTCTGGAAACACCATATATTTT | CASSLGQISGNTIYF
few | 12 | NA | TRBJ2-7 | TRBV11-2 | TGTGCCAGCAGCTTAGATCTGGCACCCATGCACTTC | CASSLDLAPMHF